One TCR beta chain is described in this entry. Its antigen is unknown. MiXCR, applied by TCRdb to the 5' RACE reads, yields one record per CDR3 protein. The sample records tens of thousands of distinct CDR3 sequences, around 13% being singletons. These data are taken from a study of early T cells in non-severe SARS-CoV-2 infection. Study-wide results and limits: The VDJdb matching leaned toward anti-spike CD8 responses and overlooked private and CD4 specificities.

V was trimmed by 7 bases and J by 2 bases, leaving 7 bases between them. Germline V gene sequence: CDR1 SEHNR, CDR2 FQNEAQ (reference sequence). The CDR3 runs to 12 residues. This chain joins TRBV7-9 and TRBJ2-3; D is possibly TRBD2 (5 bases). Material: whole blood. This clonotype was obtained from an adult who was a healthcare worker with PCR-confirmed SARS-CoV-2 infection or an uninfected control (not recorded which). The CDR3: CASNRDTDTQYF. For the CDR3, the DNA is TGTGCCAGCAATCGGGACACAGATACGCAGTATTTT.